This passage covers 20 T cell receptor beta chains from one sample sequenced in a study of blood T cell repertoires in COVID-19. The method was immunoSEQ multiplex PCR; TCRdb's version includes in-frame clones alone and lacks a portion of them. The sample consists of about 270,000 clones, about 76% of them appearing once. Source material: peripheral blood. The receptors were sampled from a woman aged 55 to 70 with active or convalescent COVID-19.

The gene calls are TRBV7-8 and TRBJ1-1; no clear D gene. This CDR3 is 15 amino acids long. V was clipped by 5 bases and J by 5 bases, with 18 bases between them. CDR1 and CDR2 (germline): SGHVS, FQNEAQ. The CDR3 protein is CASSRGLSRDTEAFF. The CDR3 DNA is TGTGCCAGCAGCCGTGGGCTCTCCCGGGATACTGAAGCTTTCTTT.

This clone has only a few counts. The chain links TRBV10-3 to TRBJ2-3, with D perhaps TRBD1 (6 bases). V was cut by 7 bases and J by 2 bases, with 7 bases left in between. Germline loops: CDR1 ENHRY, CDR2 SYGVKD. The CDR3 extends over 12 amino acids. The DNA of the CDR3 is TGTGCCATCAAGGGGGACACAGATACGCAGTATTTT. The encoded protein is CAIKGDTDTQYF.

The genes are TRBV30 and TRBJ2-3, with 9 bases aligning to TRBD1. The ends lost 0 bases at V and 5 bases at J; junction bases unmatched: 6. The CDR3 is 15 amino acids. CDR1 is GTSNPN and CDR2 is SVGIG in the germline V gene (reference sequence). As DNA, the CDR3 is TGTGCCTGGAGTGTACAGGGGGCGAGGGGAGATACGCAGTATTTT. Residues: CAWSVQGARGDTQYF.

Only a few counts were recorded for this clone. V gene TRBV19 combines with J gene TRBJ1-4, with D maybe TRBD1 (5 bases). The length of the CDR3 is 13 residues. V dropped 7 bases and J dropped 4 bases, with 10 bases sitting between them. Germline CDR1 LNHDA, CDR2 SQIVND (reference sequence). The CDR3: CASMKGFNEKLFF. In DNA form, the CDR3 reads TGTGCCAGTATGAAGGGGTTTAATGAAAAACTGTTTTTT.

The chain carries TRBV19 and TRBJ1-1, with no clear D. CDR1 is LNHDA and CDR2 is SQIVND in the germline V gene (reference sequence). Trimming took 7 bases from V and 4 from J, leaving 13 bases between them. The CDR3 has 13 residues. CDR3 loop: CASKGVGLTEAFF. DNA of the CDR3: TGTGCCAGTAAGGGAGTAGGACTCACTGAAGCTTTCTTT.

V is TRBV5-6 and J is TRBJ1-1; possible D gene TRBD1, 5 bases. This CDR3 region has 15 residues. The ends were cut back, 2 bases at V and 0 bases at J, with 11 bases in the middle. Germline assignment: CDR1 SGHDT and CDR2 YYEEEE. The CDR3 is CASSLRGVMNTEAFF. In DNA form, the CDR3 reads TGTGCCAGCAGCTTAAGGGGCGTGATGAACACTGAAGCTTTCTTT.

The chain carries TRBV4-1 and TRBJ2-3, with 7 bases aligning to TRBD2. The CDR3 contains 21 residues. The germline V gene has CDR1 MGHRA and CDR2 YSYEKL. V lost 3 bases, J lost 2 bases, and 23 bases stayed unmatched. CDR3 DNA: TGCGCCAGCAGCCAGCCTGTTGCGGGGGAATGGCTTATGGTTCTCACAGATACGCAGTATTTT. Its translation: CASSQPVAGEWLMVLTDTQYF.

The V and J genes are TRBV11-2 and TRBJ1-1; D gene ambiguous. The CDR3 runs 13 residues. Trimming took 4 bases from V and 0 from J, leaving 6 bases between them. Germline V gene sequence: CDR1 SGHAT, CDR2 FQNNGV. CDR3 DNA: TGTGCCAGCAGCTCTCGGTTGAACACTGAAGCTTTCTTT. It codes for CASSSRLNTEAFF.

The gene calls are TRBV18 and TRBJ1-4, with 7 bases that match TRBD1. J gave up 8 bases and V 1 base, and 10 bases lay outside the gene matches. Germline CDR1 reads KGHSH; CDR2 reads LQKENI. The CDR3 loop spans 16 amino acids. The CDR3 nucleotides are TGTGCCAGCTCACCACTGATGGGGCAGGGGGACGAAAAACTGTTTTTT. This codes for CASSPLMGQGDEKLFF.

The chain uses TRBV12-2 and TRBJ2-1; no DNA check was done on the table's D call, TRBD1. TRBV12-2 is a recognized pseudogene. The CDR3 sequence is 19 residues long. The chain's CDR3 is CASRPGGCMGPSILDEQFF. In DNA, the CDR3 is TGTGCAAGTCGCCCAGGGGGTTGTATGGGACCGTCAATCCTAGATGAGCAGTTCTTC.

V and J are TRBV19 and TRBJ2-2, with 8 bases lining up with TRBD1. Germline V CDR1 and CDR2: LNHDA, SQIVND (reference sequence). CDR3 size: 16 residues. The junction had 8 bases not matched to a gene; V was cut back by 4 bases and J by 4 bases. The CDR3 DNA sequence: TGTGCCAGTAGTACCCCCTTGGGACAGGCCACCGGGGAGCTGTTTTTT. Residues: CASSTPLGQATGELFF.

The genes are TRBV20-1 and TRBJ1-2; D is unclear. Germline CDR1 and CDR2: DFQATT and SNEGSKA (reference sequence). Trimming left V 5 bases short and J 5 bases short, with 9 bases between. The CDR3 runs 11 residues. The CDR3 nucleotides read TGCAGTGCTGGAGGTCCGTATGGCTACACCTTC. Residues: CSAGGPYGYTF.

This chain joins TRBV30 and TRBJ1-5, with D perhaps TRBD1 (6 bases). CDR1 GTSNPN and CDR2 SVGIG come from the germline V gene (reference sequence). The CDR3 runs to 14 residues. V gave up 0 bases and J gave up 4 bases, with 10 bases separating them. CDR3 loop: CAWSVDRWNQPQHF. DNA of the CDR3: TGTGCCTGGAGTGTAGACAGGTGGAATCAGCCCCAGCATTTT.

The chain uses TRBV4-1 and TRBJ1-4, with D maybe TRBD1 (6 bases). The CDR3 has 16 amino acids. Germline V CDR1 and CDR2: MGHRA, YSYEKL. V lost 1 base, J lost 0 bases, and 9 bases lay in between. CDR3 coding DNA: TGCGCCAGCAGCCAAGGACAGGTACCAACTAATGAAAAACTGTTTTTT. Translation gives CASSQGQVPTNEKLFF.

This clone was detected only once. The chain has TRBV19 and TRBJ2-5, with D perhaps TRBD2 (6 bases). This CDR3 region has 15 residues. Trimming removed 3 bases from V and 4 bases from J, with 15 bases in between. Germline V CDR1 and CDR2: LNHDA, SQIVND (reference sequence). The CDR3 loop reads CASSMAWGGRETQYF. The CDR3 region has the DNA TGTGCCAGTAGTATGGCGTGGGGAGGCAGAGAGACCCAGTACTTC.

The chain combines TRBV5-4 with TRBJ1-4, with a possible D match to TRBD1 (6 bases). Germline values: CDR1 SGHNT, CDR2 YYREEE (reference sequence). This CDR3 contains 15 residues. V was clipped by 0 bases and J by 2 bases, with 8 bases between them. The CDR3 bases are TGTGCCAGCAGCTTGGATACAGGGACTAATGAAAAACTGTTTTTT. Translating gives CASSLDTGTNEKLFF.

The chain recombines TRBV7-9 with TRBJ2-2, with D maybe TRBD2 (5 bases). Trimming pared 4 bases from V and 6 bases from J, leaving 21 bases between. From germline, CDR1 is SEHNR and CDR2 FQNEAQ (reference sequence). The CDR3 sequence is 17 residues long. The DNA for the CDR3 is TGTGCCAGCAGCTACTCGTCTAACGGGGTTGGGGCCGGGGAGCTGTTTTTT. Residues: CASSYSSNGVGAGELFF.

The sample holds one count of this clone. This chain uses TRBV6-5 with TRBJ2-3, with 14 positions matching TRBD2. Per the germline V gene, CDR1 is MNHEY and CDR2 is SVGAGI. Unmatched junction bases numbered 4, after V lost 2 bases and J lost 6 bases. The CDR3 loop spans 16 amino acids. CDR3 in DNA: TGTGCCAGCAGTTACCGGACTAGCGGGGGGCGGGATACGCAGTATTTT. It encodes CASSYRTSGGRDTQYF.

The J gene is TRBJ2-5, the V gene TRBV7-9; D is perhaps TRBD2 (6 bases). This CDR3 has 14 amino acids. In germline, CDR1 is SEHNR, CDR2 FQNEAQ (reference sequence). V shed 1 base and J shed 6 bases, with 12 bases lying between them. The CDR3 sequence: CASSLVLAGKTQYF. For the CDR3, the DNA is TGTGCCAGCAGCTTAGTTCTGGCGGGGAAGACCCAGTACTTC.

The rearrangement uses TRBV4-3 and TRBJ1-2; a possible D gene is TRBD1 (5 bases). Trimming cost V 4 bases and J 5 bases, with 14 bases left between them. From germline, CDR1 is LGHNA and CDR2 YSLEER. The length of the CDR3 is 14 residues. Written as DNA, the CDR3 is TGCGCCAGCAGCCGCTTTGCGGGGGAATATGGCTACACCTTC. Translation: CASSRFAGEYGYTF.